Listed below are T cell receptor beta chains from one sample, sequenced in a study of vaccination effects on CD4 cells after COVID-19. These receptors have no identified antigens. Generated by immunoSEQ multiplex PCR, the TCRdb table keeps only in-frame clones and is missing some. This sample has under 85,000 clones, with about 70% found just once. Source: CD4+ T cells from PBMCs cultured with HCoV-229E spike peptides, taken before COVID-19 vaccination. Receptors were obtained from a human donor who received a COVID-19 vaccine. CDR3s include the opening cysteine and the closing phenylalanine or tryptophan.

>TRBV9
CASSGNRVNTGELFF
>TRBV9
CASSTLPNQPQHF
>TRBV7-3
CASSPARTLYNEQFF
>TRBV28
CASCAPGTGNTIYF
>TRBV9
CASSPHIQGAGNTIYF
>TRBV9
CASSWDGGNEQFF
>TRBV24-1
CATSEPGGTGELFF
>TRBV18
CASSPNGAQGYTF
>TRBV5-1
CASSFGTNSGNTIYF
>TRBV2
CASSHGTGNTEAFF
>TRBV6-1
CASSEDSGVGGLETQYF
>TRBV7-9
CASSAKQGSGTEAFF
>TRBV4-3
CASSQGRGSYNEQFF
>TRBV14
CASSVGVNTGELFF
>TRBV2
CASSLLGLENTDTQYF
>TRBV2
CASRTPEGGRDGYTF
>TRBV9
CASSPRGAGGRNSPLHF
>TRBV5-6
CASSSTIGQLNSPLHF
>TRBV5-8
CASSSDSYNEQFF
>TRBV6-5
CASSKPGLRPEAFF
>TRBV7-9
CASSSDPWGYTF
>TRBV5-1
CASSPTGGRTEAFF
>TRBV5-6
CASSLKPQPDGNEKLFF
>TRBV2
CASSGRGRETQYF
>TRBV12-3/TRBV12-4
CASSPGTRRRQFF
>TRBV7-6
CASSLAPPGGKSPLHF
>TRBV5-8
CASPTWAAVSLTDTEAFF
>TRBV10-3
CAISEGGGAVETDTQYF
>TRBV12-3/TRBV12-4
CASTRGGRETQYF
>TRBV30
CAFQGSSGGYTF
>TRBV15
CATSIPQGNEQFF
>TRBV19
CASSIGAGWETQYF
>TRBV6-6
CASSSDSYNQPQHF
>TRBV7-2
CASSLTSGSSTGELFF
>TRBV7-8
CASSARKQLSTDTQYF
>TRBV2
CASTGTSGFNTGELFF
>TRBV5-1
CASSAGTSGGTDTQYF
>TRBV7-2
CASSLGAGRRTEAFF
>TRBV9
CASSPADGLSSYNSPLHF
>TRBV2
CASSELLSTDTQYF
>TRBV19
CASSLFSNLNTEAFF
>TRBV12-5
CASGLTRDRSQETQYF
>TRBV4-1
CASSRTGDEGGYTF
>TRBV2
CASSEGGQPQHF
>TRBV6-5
CASRTGALNTEAFF
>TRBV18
CASSAGAGSYETF
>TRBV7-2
CASSPRTGQPQHF
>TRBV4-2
CASSQDGGGPYNEQFF
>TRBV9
CASSPQRRAEAFF
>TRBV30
CAWSVLREQFF
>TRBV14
CASSHDSNQPQHF
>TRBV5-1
CASSGLSGGRQETQYF
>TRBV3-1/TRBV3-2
CASSQERTGTDTQYF
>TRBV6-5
CASSYFAGSNTGELFF
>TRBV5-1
CASSLAISQNIQYF
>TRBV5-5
CASSLGPGDNSPLHF
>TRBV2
CASSGRTSYNEQFF
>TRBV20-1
CSASAGGQETQYF
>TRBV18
CASSSQKGGQNIQYF
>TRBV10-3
CAIRDRQETQYF